This T cell receptor beta chain appears in the sequencing data of a study of shared clonotypes between healthy human individuals. The naive CD8 subset, CD45RO-negative cells positively selected for CCR7, excluded terminally differentiated effector memory CD45RA+ cells. Generated by immunoSEQ multiplex PCR, the TCRdb table keeps only in-frame clones and is missing some. Of about 1.9 million clones listed, just over 90% are singletons. This clonotype was obtained from a young man in good health. Some clones in this sample may be carry-over from other donors' samples. Sequenced material: naive CD8+ T cells from PBMCs.

The CDR3 region has the DNA TGTGCCAGCAGTTCGGTGGCTAGCGGTTACAATGAGCAGTTCTTC. The encoded protein is CASSSVASGYNEQFF. The J gene is TRBJ2-1, the V gene TRBV27; 7 bases map to TRBD2. The CDR3 has 15 residues. The trim removed 4 bases at V and 4 bases at J, leaving 7 bases unmatched. CDR1 and CDR2 from the germline V gene are MNHEY and SMNVEV (reference sequence).